This T cell receptor beta chain was sequenced during a study of shared clonotypes between healthy human individuals. At the level of the study: Donor composition was a couple of women and a few men, aged 18 to 49.

The deep-level immunoSEQ assay was used. The table came from immunoSEQ multiplex PCR; TCRdb's copy has only in-frame clones and leaves some out. The sample records some 580,000 clones, around 97% being singletons. The V gene end was trimmed by 5 bases and the J gene end by 4 bases; junction bases not matched to a gene: 7. The CDR3 has 15 residues. The V gene's germline CDR1 is LNHDA and CDR2 SQIVND (reference sequence). The rearrangement links TRBV19 to TRBJ1-5; TRBD1 matches 8 bases. This sequence was found in a woman aged 25 to 39 in good health. The sequenced material came from naive CD4+ T cells sorted from blood. Stated subset: CD45RA+ positively selected. CDR3 sequence reads: CASSLGGQGNQPQHF. The CDR3, as DNA: TGTGCCAGTAGTCTCGGTGGACAGGGTAATCAGCCCCAGCATTTT.